This T cell receptor (beta chain) was recorded in a study of tumor-infiltrating lymphocytes in localized non-small cell lung cancer. Study-wide background: Tumor tissue and non-adjacent uninvolved lung came from each patient.

Comment on this clone: Antigen specificity is unknown.

Notes on the study in general: Different pieces of the same tissue were used for each assay. Tumor T-cell fraction was not associated with recurrence-free survival.

Sequencing was performed with immunoSEQ multiplex PCR; in TCRdb, only in-frame clones are kept and a portion is missing. The sample records some 10,000 clones, 50% to 70% being singletons. Germline V gives CDR1 SGHAT, CDR2 FQNNGV. The CDR3 totals 17 residues. With 3 bases clipped from V and 0 bases from J, the junction kept 9 bases outside the gene matches. The chain uses TRBV11-2 and TRBJ2-3, with 7 bases matching TRBD2. The TCR comes from a human donor with non-small cell lung cancer. The sequenced sample was lung tumor tissue. This chain's CDR3 is CASSFRRDYPSTDTQYF. In DNA form, the CDR3 reads TGTGCCAGCAGCTTCAGGAGGGACTACCCTAGCACAGATACGCAGTATTTT. The full variable domain, its missing parts supplied by reference TRBV11-2 and TRBJ2-3, is EAGVAQSPRYKIIEKRQSVAFWCNPISGHATLYWYQQILGQGPKLLIQFQNNGVVDDSQLPKDRFSAERLKGVDSTLKIQPAKLEDSAVYLCASSFRRDYPSTDTQYFGPGTRLTVL.